The next 10 T cell receptor beta chains were all read from a single sample in a study of blood T cell repertoires in COVID-19. The repertoire was sequenced with immunoSEQ multiplex PCR; TCRdb's copy has only in-frame clones and lacks some. The table records around 450,000 clones, roughly 88% of them present only once. The source material was PBMCs or T cells enriched from blood (not recorded which). These receptors were taken from a man younger than 35 who had recovered from COVID-19.

The V and J genes are TRBV6-1 and TRBJ2-7; D is perhaps TRBD2 (5 bases). Deletions cut 3 bases from V and 4 bases from J, with 16 bases between. The length of the CDR3 is 15 residues. The germline V gene encodes CDR1 MNHNS and CDR2 SASEGT. CDR3 DNA: TGTGCCAGCAGTGAGATCGGTGGAGGAGCGTACGAGCAGTACTTC. As protein: CASSEIGGGAYEQYF.

This clone was detected a few times. V gene TRBV24-1 combines with J gene TRBJ1-1; unclear D gene. V was cut by 4 bases and J by 1 base, with 9 bases left in between. The CDR3 extends over 14 amino acids. Germline V CDR1 and CDR2: KGHDR, SFDVKD. The CDR3 sequence: CATSEAGENTEAFF. The CDR3 region has the DNA TGTGCCACCAGTGAGGCGGGCGAGAACACTGAAGCTTTCTTT.

This chain uses TRBV28 with TRBJ2-1, with a weak D call TRBD1 (6 bases). V dropped 6 bases and J dropped 3 bases, with 12 bases sitting between them. Germline V gene lookup returns CDR1 MDHEN and CDR2 SYDVKM. This CDR3 contains 14 residues. CDR3 bases: TGTGCCAGCAGACCTGGACAGTACTACAATGAGCAGTTCTTC. It codes for CASRPGQYYNEQFF.

The chain carries TRBV19 and TRBJ1-4; the match to TRBD1 covers 9 bases. The germline V gene encodes CDR1 LNHDA and CDR2 SQIVND (reference sequence). The junction had 0 bases not matched to a gene; V was cut back by 4 bases and J by 3 bases. The CDR3 runs to 14 residues. For the CDR3, the DNA is TGTGCCAGTAGTAGGACAGGGGCTAATGAAAAACTGTTTTTT. It specifies CASSRTGANEKLFF.

This sequence joins TRBV9 and TRBJ1-2; TRBD1 is a possible D gene (5 bases). This CDR3 has 13 residues. V lost 4 bases and J 5 bases, leaving 12 bases between the germline ends. Germline V lookup: CDR1 SGDLS, CDR2 YYNGEE. This CDR3 is CASSSGTVYGYTF. The CDR3 DNA reads as TGTGCCAGCAGCTCAGGGACTGTTTATGGCTACACCTTC.

The gene calls are TRBV5-6 and TRBJ1-6; D uncertain. This CDR3 region has 14 residues. V was shortened by 2 bases and J by 9 bases, with 12 bases between the two germline ends. Per the germline V gene, CDR1 is SGHDT and CDR2 is YYEEEE. The CDR3 nucleotides are TGTGCCAGCAGCTTAGATGGTGGTAGTTCACCCCTCCACTTT. Translation gives CASSLDGGSSPLHF.

V gene TRBV11-3 combines with J gene TRBJ2-1; the match to TRBD2 covers 13 bases. Germline-derived CDR1 and CDR2 are SGHNT and YENEEA. With V trimmed by 4 bases and J by 6 bases, 0 bases remained unmatched. This CDR3 comprises 14 residues. The CDR3 sequence: CASSWTSGSNEQFF. For the CDR3, the DNA is TGTGCCAGCAGCTGGACTAGCGGGAGCAATGAGCAGTTCTTC.

This clone was recorded once. The rearrangement uses TRBV19 and TRBJ1-2; TRBD1 aligns across 9 bases. J gave up 7 bases and V 6 bases, and 9 bases lay outside the gene matches. The germline gives CDR1 LNHDA, CDR2 SQIVND (reference sequence). The CDR3 length is 14 residues. The CDR3 DNA reads as TGTGCCAGTAGCCAACAGGGGGCGCTTAGTGGCTACACCTTC. Protein: CASSQQGALSGYTF.

This clone was recorded only once. The rearrangement joins TRBV11-3 to TRBJ1-1, with D possibly TRBD1 on 6 matching bases. CDR1 is SGHNT, CDR2 YENEEA, per germline. The V and J ends lost 0 bases and 1 base respectively, with 9 bases between them. The CDR3 runs to 15 residues. The CDR3 loop reads CASSLEGQPNTEAFF. In nucleotides, the CDR3 is TGTGCCAGCAGCTTAGAGGGACAACCGAACACTGAAGCTTTCTTT. Drawing the rest from reference TRBV11-3 and TRBJ1-1, the complete variable domain is EAGVVQSPRYKIIEKKQPVAFWCNPISGHNTLYWYLQNLGQGPELLIRYENEEAVDDSQLPKDRFSAERLKGVDSTLKIQPAELGDSAVYLCASSLEGQPNTEAFFGQGTRLTVV.

The V call is TRBV5-1, the J call TRBJ1-4; 9 positions match TRBD1. The CDR3 contains 16 residues. Looked up from germline, CDR1 is SGHRS and CDR2 is YFSETQ. J was trimmed by 7 bases and V by 0 bases; bases with no gene match: 7. Here the CDR3 reads CASSLGPGQGPEKLFF. CDR3 in DNA: TGCGCCAGCAGCTTGGGTCCGGGACAGGGTCCTGAAAAACTGTTTTTT.